These 10 T cell receptor beta chains were all obtained from the same sample, sequenced in a study of graft-versus-host responses after intestinal transplantation. Profiling relied on immunoSEQ multiplex PCR, and the TCRdb table lists in-frame clones only, not all of them. The sample has 25,000 to 35,000 clones, 70% to 90% seen once. The source material was PBMCs, sampled roughly 68 weeks after intestinal transplantation. The receptors were gathered from a human patient who received an intestinal transplant, so some T cells may come from the graft donor.

The chain carries TRBV6-6 and TRBJ2-7; TRBD2 aligns across 10 bases. With 0 bases clipped from V and 6 bases from J, the junction kept 2 bases outside the gene matches. The CDR3 length is 14 residues. Germline values: CDR1 MNHNY, CDR2 SVGAGI (reference sequence). CDR3 sequence reads: CASSYSAGGLEQYF. The CDR3 bases are TGTGCCAGCAGTTACTCAGCGGGAGGGCTCGAGCAGTACTTC.

The CDR3 protein is CASRTGGGGVRQYF. For the CDR3, the DNA is TGTGCCAGCAGGACAGGGGGCGGCGGGGTGAGGCAGTACTTC. The rearrangement joins TRBV6-5 to TRBJ2-7; 10 bases match TRBD1. The CDR3 extends over 14 amino acids. V was clipped by 6 bases and J by 9 bases; unmatched bases: 11. Germline-derived CDR1 and CDR2 are MNHEY and SVGAGI.

The rearrangement joins TRBV2 to TRBJ1-1, with a tentative D call TRBD1 (5 bases). The length of the CDR3 is 12 residues. The V gene lost 1 base and the J gene lost 11 bases, with 11 bases spanning the gap. Looked up from germline, CDR1 is SNHLY and CDR2 is FYNNEI. CDR3 coding DNA: TGTGCCAGCAGTGAAGATGGGGCGCAGGCTTTCTTT. Residues: CASSEDGAQAFF.

This chain joins TRBV7-8 and TRBJ2-2; 9 bases map to TRBD2. The junction had 9 bases not matched to a gene; V was cut back by 3 bases and J by 7 bases. Germline assignment: CDR1 SGHVS and CDR2 FQNEAQ. This CDR3 is 16 amino acids long. CDR3 in amino acids: CASSLWVAGGIGELFF. In DNA form, the CDR3 reads TGTGCCAGCAGCTTGTGGGTGGCGGGAGGGATCGGGGAGCTGTTTTTT.

The genes are TRBV19 and TRBJ2-3; TRBD1 aligns across 8 bases. V lost 7 bases and J lost 0; bases outside the gene matches: 3. Germline V lookup: CDR1 LNHDA, CDR2 SQIVND (reference sequence). This CDR3 has 14 amino acids. The CDR3 here is CASTTGGSTDTQYF. CDR3 in DNA: TGTGCCAGTACCACAGGGGGTAGCACAGATACGCAGTATTTT.

J is TRBJ2-3 and V is TRBV7-9, with no clear D. Germline V gives CDR1 SEHNR, CDR2 FQNEAQ (reference sequence). V lost 4 bases, J lost 0 bases, and 8 bases lay in between. This CDR3 is built from 14 residues. The CDR3 DNA is TGTGCCAGCAGCTCCTCGACTAGCACAGATACGCAGTATTTT. Translating it yields CASSSSTSTDTQYF.

This clone appeared a few times. This sequence joins TRBV5-6 and TRBJ1-5; D is undetermined. The CDR3 runs to 14 residues. The ends were cut back, 0 bases at V and 4 bases at J, with 8 bases in the middle. Germline-derived CDR1 and CDR2 are SGHDT and YYEEEE. The CDR3 coding sequence is TGTGCCAGCAGCTTGGAGCCAGATAATCAGCCCCAGCATTTT. Translated, it gives CASSLEPDNQPQHF.

The rearrangement links TRBV7-2 to TRBJ1-1, with D unclear. The CDR3 loop spans 19 amino acids. With 5 bases removed from V and 0 bases from J, the gap between germline ends came to 25 bases. CDR1 SGHTA and CDR2 FQGNSA come from the germline V gene. The CDR3 here is CASSPLGSTSGLMNTEAFF. The CDR3 coding sequence is TGTGCCAGCAGCCCGTTAGGGTCCACGTCTGGCCTCATGAACACTGAAGCTTTCTTT.

The chain links TRBV6-5 to TRBJ2-1, with 13 bases identical to TRBD2. J gave up 5 bases and V 2 bases, and 0 bases lay outside the gene matches. The germline V gene encodes CDR1 MNHEY and CDR2 SVGAGI. The length of the CDR3 is 15 residues. The CDR3 region has the DNA TGTGCCAGCAGTTACACTAGCGGGGGGGACAATGAGCAGTTCTTC. It is translated as CASSYTSGGDNEQFF.

The chain has TRBV7-9 and TRBJ1-1, with D unclear. Per the germline V gene, CDR1 is SEHNR and CDR2 is FQNEAQ (reference sequence). The CDR3 runs to 15 residues. With 1 base removed from V and 10 bases from J, the gap between germline ends came to 19 bases. DNA for the CDR3: TGTGCCAGCAGCTTAGTACTTTCAGACGGGGAGGGAGCTTTCTTT. Its protein is CASSLVLSDGEGAFF.